This TCR beta chain was recovered during a study of regulatory T cells in long-lasting Graves disease (dated by TCRdb to the early 2020s). For the study in its entirety: Persistent Graves' disease meant more than 5 years of antithyroid drug treatment with TSH receptor autoantibodies that stayed positive. This study used TCR sequencing and RNA sequencing of peripheral blood to compare persistent Graves' disease patients against newly diagnosed Graves' disease patients. The study took place in China and was registered as a clinical trial. Antithyroid drugs had been taken for approximately 10 years on average by persistent Graves' disease patients in the clinical cohort. TCR sequencing covered 13 persistent and about 20 newly diagnosed Graves' disease patients, some 35 samples in total. What the research found in general, with its limitations: Compared with newly diagnosed patients, persistent Graves' disease patients had lower TCR Shannon entropy and fewer highly expanded clones, which suggests clonal expansion. As a limitation, the authors acknowledged that the small sample size may reduce accuracy. Peripheral blood alone was examined, since thyroid tissue, which constituted the primary lesion, could not be accessed. Sequencing and analysis were restricted to the TCR beta chain. TRBV28, TRBJ1-2 and TRBJ2-5 were preferentially used in persistent disease, while TRBV20-1 and TRBJ2-1 were favored in newly diagnosed disease. Patients with persistent disease shared more public clonotypes (roughly 2,900) than newly diagnosed patients did (approximately 1,000).

Its CDR3 holds 14 amino acids, cysteine through phenylalanine. Just CDR3 DNA is preserved here, 42 bases in frame from base 1. According to the germline V gene, CDR1 reads KGHDR and CDR2 reads SFDVKD. The junction shows trimming of 0 bases on V and 4 bases on J, plus 5 bases between the germline ends. On this clonotype: Its antigen target is currently unknown. Base qualities are not at hand, and no much larger clone is one base apart.

Library prep was done by multiplex PCR. For sequencing, an Illumina HiSeq 4000 was employed. To build TCR beta libraries, CDR3 regions were amplified by Arm-PCR using iRepertoire HTBI primers. PCR products were gel purified before sequencing. As for the authors' bioinformatics: Gene usage analysis of CDR3 amino acid clonotypes relied on the 55 to 80 TRBV and about 13 TRBJ segments identified across samples. COPE and FqMerger were used to merge the filtered high-quality paired reads into contigs. BLAST was used to align contigs to IMGT TRBV, TRBD and TRBJ reference genes, and CDR3 was defined according to IMGT. Clonotypes above 0.1% frequency were classified as highly expanded clones. Shannon entropy was used to measure repertoire diversity, and the Gini coefficient was used to measure V-J evenness. A clonotype was considered public if more than one individual shared it. Starting from the raw public reads, TCRdb applied fastp trimming at Q25, assembled clones with MiXCR and retained in-frame beta chains. Rows merge per CDR3 protein into single entries with the most common DNA and genes. TCRdb's processing, not the authors' own work, is the source of the V and J calls. This sample comprises 400,000 to 500,000 distinct CDR3 sequences, approximately 23% of them detected only once. The top ten clones comprise around 14% of the sample.

This sample's time point label indicates: persistent/refractory GD, antithyroid drugs over 5 years with positive TRAb. RNA was extracted from PBMCs in TRIzol for both TCR sequencing and RNA sequencing. The diagnosis of Graves' disease followed American Thyroid Association guidelines. Recruitment of patients was carried out at an endocrinology department in Xi'an, China. Each patient gave about 10 milliliters of peripheral blood, collected in an EDTA anticoagulant tube. PBMCs were isolated by Ficoll Paque Plus density gradient separation without further T cell sorting. RNA quality was checked with an Agilent 2100 Bioanalyzer and agarose gel, and concentration with a NanoDrop 2000.

This chain is built from TRBV24-1 and TRBJ2-2; the D gene is not confidently resolved. The TCR originated in a female donor with Graves disease. Source: peripheral blood mononuclear cells (PBMCs), taken when the disease was refractory, from a patient treated with antithyroid drugs. The CDR3 corresponds to CATSDLTSTGELFF. In nucleotides, the sequence is TGTGCCACCAGTGATTTGACTTCCACCGGGGAGCTGTTTTTT.